This T cell receptor beta chain was documented in a study of cytomegalovirus exposure and HLA in healthy donors. About the study: About 85 million unique TCRs from HLA-typed donors were held in an early release of data.

60 Vbeta and 13 Jbeta primers were used in PCR. Data came from immunoSEQ multiplex PCR; TCRdb stores just in-frame clones and leaves some out. Of approximately 100,000 clones in the sample, roughly 9.1% are singletons; the top ten hold 5.5% to 7.5%. V lost 4 bases, J lost 1 base, and 11 bases lay in between. Germline lookup yields CDR1 SNHLY and CDR2 FYNNEI. The CDR3 is made up of 15 amino acids. For this clone: Antigen specificity is unknown.

Samples came from healthy bone marrow donors. Whole-study results and caveats: Links to common viral pathogens appeared, in a later analysis, for several of the most significant clusters. In a later analysis, about 17,000 TCR beta sequences were associated with HLA alleles at 0.05 false discovery rate.

The origin of this receptor is a man in his forties or fifties in good health and CMV-seropositive. Material: PBMCs. This sequence joins TRBV2 and TRBJ1-5, with D maybe TRBD1 (6 bases). In nucleotides, the CDR3 is TGTGCCAGCAGTGTTCAGGGACAAAGCAATCAGCCCCAGCATTTT. Translating gives CASSVQGQSNQPQHF.